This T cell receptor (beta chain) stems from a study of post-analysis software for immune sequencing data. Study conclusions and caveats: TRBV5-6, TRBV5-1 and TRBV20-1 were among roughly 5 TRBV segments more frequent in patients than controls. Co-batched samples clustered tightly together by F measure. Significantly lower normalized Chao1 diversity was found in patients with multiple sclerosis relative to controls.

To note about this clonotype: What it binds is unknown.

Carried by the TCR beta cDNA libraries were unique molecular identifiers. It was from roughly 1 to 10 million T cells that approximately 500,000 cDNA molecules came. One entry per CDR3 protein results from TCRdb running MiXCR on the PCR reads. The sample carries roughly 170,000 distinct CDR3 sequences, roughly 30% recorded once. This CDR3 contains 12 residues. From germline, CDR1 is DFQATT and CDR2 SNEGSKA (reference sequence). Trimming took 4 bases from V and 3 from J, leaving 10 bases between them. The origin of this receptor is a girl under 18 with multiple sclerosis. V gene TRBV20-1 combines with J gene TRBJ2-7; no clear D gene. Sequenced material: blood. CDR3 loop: CSATSKVYEQYF. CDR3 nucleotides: TGCAGTGCTACCTCCAAAGTCTACGAGCAGTACTTC.